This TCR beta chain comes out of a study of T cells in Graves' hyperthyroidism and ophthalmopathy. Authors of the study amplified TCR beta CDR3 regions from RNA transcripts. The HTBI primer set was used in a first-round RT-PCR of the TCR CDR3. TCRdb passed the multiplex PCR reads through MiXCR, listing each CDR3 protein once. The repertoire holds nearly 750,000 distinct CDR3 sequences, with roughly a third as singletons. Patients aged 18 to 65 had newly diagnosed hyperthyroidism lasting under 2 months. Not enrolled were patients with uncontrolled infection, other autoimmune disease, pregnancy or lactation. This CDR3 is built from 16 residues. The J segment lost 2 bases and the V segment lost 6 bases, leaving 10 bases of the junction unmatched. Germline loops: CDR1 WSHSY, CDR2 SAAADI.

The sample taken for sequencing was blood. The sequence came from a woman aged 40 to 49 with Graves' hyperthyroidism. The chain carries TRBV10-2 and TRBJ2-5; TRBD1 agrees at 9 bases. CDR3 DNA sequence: TGCGCCAGCAGAGCTACAGGGGGCGTCGTGCAAGAGACCCAGTACTTC. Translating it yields CASRATGGVVQETQYF.